The 10 T cell receptor beta chains in this list originate from one sample, sequenced in a study of cytomegalovirus exposure and HLA in healthy donors (dated by TCRdb to about 2017). To prepare the library, the immunoSEQ multiplex PCR assay was applied. TCRdb took this table from immuneACCESS and kept in-frame rearrangements with V and J called. Such tables lack part of the clones; where checked against another copy, unresolved V genes explain under half of the gap, and the rest is unexplained. For this sample there are 150,000 or so clones; roughly 93% appear just once. Approximately 1.8% of the sample goes to the ten largest clones. The specimen was PBMCs. These TCRs come from a man younger than 35 in good health and CMV-seropositive.

The J gene is TRBJ2-3, the V gene TRBV10-3, with D tentatively TRBD2 (5 bases). Trimming took off 3 bases at V and 0 bases at J, with 10 bases between the two ends. Looked up from germline, CDR1 is ENHRY and CDR2 is SYGVKD. This CDR3 is built from 15 residues. The DNA for the CDR3 is TGTGCCATCAGTGACCGGACTCACAGCACAGATACGCAGTATTTT. Translation: CAISDRTHSTDTQYF.

This clone was counted a single time. This chain joins TRBV5-1 and TRBJ1-1; D is possibly TRBD1 (6 bases). The CDR3 length is 12 residues. Trimming took 3 bases from V and 8 from J, leaving 11 bases between them. Looked up from germline, CDR1 is SGHRS and CDR2 is YFSETQ. The CDR3 loop reads CASSSQGHEAFF. CDR3 DNA: TGCGCCAGCAGCTCCCAGGGACACGAAGCTTTCTTT. Based on the CDR3 plus reference TRBV5-1 and TRBJ1-1, the full variable domain is KAGVTQTPRYLIKTRGQQVTLSCSPISGHRSVSWYQQTPGQGLQFLFEYFSETQRNKGNFPGRFSGRQFSNSRSEMNVSTLELGDSALYLCASSSQGHEAFFGQGTRLTVV.

The chain recombines TRBV25-1 with TRBJ1-2, with TRBD1 as a possible D gene (5 bases). From germline, CDR1 is MGHDK and CDR2 SYGVNS. This CDR3 has 15 residues. Trimming took off 0 bases at V and 6 bases at J, with 14 bases between the two ends. The CDR3 reads CASSEYWAGQDGYTF. The CDR3 region has the DNA TGTGCCAGCAGTGAATATTGGGCGGGGCAGGATGGCTACACCTTC.

This chain connects TRBV6-5 to TRBJ1-1; D is unclear. This CDR3 contains 15 residues. CDR1 is MNHEY and CDR2 is SVGAGI in the germline V gene. V was trimmed by 0 bases and J by 1 base, leaving 9 bases between them. The chain's CDR3 is CASSYSRLPNTEAFF. In nucleotides, the CDR3 is TGTGCCAGCAGTTACTCCCGACTCCCGAACACTGAAGCTTTCTTT.

For this clone: An end of the junction does not agree with germline; a read error may underlie this. The chain has TRBV5-1 and TRBJ2-7; the D is unclear. This CDR3 is 13 amino acids long. The V gene's germline CDR1 is SGHRS and CDR2 YFSETQ. The CDR3 protein is CANSPHREYEQYF. Written as DNA, the CDR3 is TGCGCCAACAGCCCTCACAGAGAGTACGAGCAGTACTTC.

This rearrangement joins TRBV15 to TRBJ2-7; 11 positions agree with TRBD1. Looked up from germline, CDR1 is LNHNV and CDR2 is YYDKDF (reference sequence). V gave up 1 base and J gave up 3 bases; unmatched junction bases: 5. This CDR3 has 16 amino acids. The CDR3 nucleotides are TGTGCCACCAGCAGAGCGGGACAGGGGGTAGGCTACGAGCAGTACTTC. It codes for CATSRAGQGVGYEQYF.

The chain is built from TRBV5-6 and TRBJ1-1; D is uncertain. The CDR3 length is 16 residues. Trimming left V 3 bases short and J 3 bases short, with 18 bases between. CDR1 SGHDT and CDR2 YYEEEE come from the germline V gene. Here the CDR3 reads CASSSRLLGRDTEAFF. In nucleotides, the CDR3 is TGTGCCAGCAGCTCGCGCCTTCTCGGGAGGGACACTGAAGCTTTCTTT.

This chain uses TRBV28 with TRBJ1-1; no reliable D call. Per germline, CDR1 MDHEN and CDR2 SYDVKM. The CDR3 totals 14 residues. Trimming cost V 4 bases and J 5 bases, with 14 bases left between them. CDR3 amino acids: CASSSWVGETEAFF. In DNA form, the CDR3 reads TGTGCCAGCAGTTCCTGGGTCGGGGAGACTGAAGCTTTCTTT.

The chain combines TRBV9 with TRBJ2-1, with 9 bases aligning to TRBD2. V trimming: 4 bases; J trimming: 6 bases; junction bases outside the gene matches: 14. CDR1 is SGDLS and CDR2 is YYNGEE in the germline V gene. CDR3 size: 17 residues. CDR3 in amino acids: CASSPPGGASGTNEQFF. In DNA, the CDR3 is TGTGCCAGCAGCCCACCAGGGGGGGCTAGCGGGACCAATGAGCAGTTCTTC.

This chain connects TRBV7-2 to TRBJ1-6; D is uncertain. This CDR3 is built from 14 residues. The germline gives CDR1 SGHTA, CDR2 FQGNSA. V was clipped by 5 bases and J by 7 bases, with 12 bases between them. CDR3 nucleotide sequence: TGTGCCAGCAGCCGCACGGGTCGGAATTCACCCCTCCACTTT. Protein sequence: CASSRTGRNSPLHF.